The rows below give T cell receptor beta chains drawn from one sample of a study of shared clonotypes between healthy human individuals. Assay: immunoSEQ multiplex PCR; the TCRdb copy retains only in-frame clones and omits some. The table lists around 1 million clones, approximately 80% of them singletons. Specimen: memory CD4+ T cells sorted from blood. The receptors shown here come from a man between 18 and 35 years old in good health. CDR3s include the opening cysteine and the closing phenylalanine or tryptophan. A D gene is named only where the DNA matches it firmly. Clone size is given for some rows only: seen once, a few or many times, or a class if the clone is expanded.

size: NA; D: NA; V: TRBV20-1; J: TRBJ1-4; CDR3: CSAGVGEKLFF; DNA: TGCAGTGCTGGGGTGGGCGAAAAACTGTTTTTT
size: NA; D: NA; V: TRBV6-1; J: TRBJ1-1; CDR3: CASSERGEAFF; DNA: TGTGCCAGCAGTGAAAGGGGGGAAGCTTTCTTT
size: NA; D: TRBD1; V: TRBV7-8; J: TRBJ1-2; CDR3: CASSLGTAYGYTF; DNA: TGTGCCAGCAGCTTGGGGACAGCCTATGGCTACACCTTC
size: NA; D: NA; V: TRBV10-3; J: TRBJ1-5; CDR3: CAISEEGFYQPQHF; DNA: TGTGCCATCAGTGAAGAGGGTTTTTATCAGCCCCAGCATTTT
size: NA; D: NA; V: TRBV5-4; J: TRBJ2-3; CDR3: CASSSQGADTQYF; DNA: TGTGCCAGCAGCTCGCAGGGCGCAGATACGCAGTATTTT
size: once; D: TRBD1; V: TRBV2; J: TRBJ1-2; CDR3: CASGGQDNYGYTF; DNA: TGTGCCAGCGGCGGACAGGATAACTATGGCTACACCTTC
size: NA; D: TRBD2; V: TRBV7-9; J: TRBJ2-5; CDR3: CASSLLTSGGQETQYF; DNA: TGTGCCAGCAGCTTACTGACTAGCGGGGGGCAAGAGACCCAGTACTTC
size: NA; D: NA; V: TRBV10-3; J: TRBJ2-3; CDR3: CAIRPGSTDTQYF; DNA: TGTGCCATCAGACCCGGGAGCACAGATACGCAGTATTTT
size: NA; D: NA; V: TRBV20-1; J: TRBJ2-1; CDR3: CSAVGGNEQFF; DNA: TGCAGTGCTGTGGGGGGCAATGAGCAGTTCTTC
size: NA; D: TRBD2; V: TRBV5-4; J: TRBJ2-5; CDR3: CASRPNSGAEETQYF; DNA: TGTGCCAGCAGACCAAATAGCGGGGCAGAGGAGACCCAGTACTTC
size: once; D: TRBD2; V: TRBV7-9; J: TRBJ2-7; CDR3: CASSLGSGGIHYEQYF; DNA: TGTGCCAGCAGCTTAGGCTCCGGGGGGATTCACTACGAGCAGTACTTC
size: NA; D: TRBD1; V: TRBV29-1; J: TRBJ2-3; CDR3: CSVEVNRGGTDTQYF; DNA: TGCAGCGTTGAAGTCAACAGGGGTGGGACAGATACGCAGTATTTT
size: NA; D: NA; V: TRBV5-6; J: TRBJ1-2; CDR3: CASSLDAGNYGYTF; DNA: TGTGCCAGCAGCTTGGATGCGGGAAACTATGGCTACACCTTC
size: NA; D: NA; V: TRBV30; J: TRBJ1-3; CDR3: CAWTPGALGNTIYF; DNA: TGTGCCTGGACTCCCGGAGCCTTGGGAAACACCATATATTTT
size: NA; D: NA; V: TRBV7-2; J: TRBJ2-7; CDR3: CASSLVFRAEQYF; DNA: TGTGCCAGCAGCTTAGTTTTTAGGGCCGAGCAGTACTTC
size: NA; D: NA; V: TRBV6-6; J: TRBJ2-5; CDR3: CASSYQSPRGETQYF; DNA: TGTGCCAGCAGTTACCAGTCCCCCAGGGGAGAGACCCAGTACTTC
size: once; D: TRBD1; V: TRBV5-1; J: TRBJ2-5; CDR3: CASSPRQGAGGETQYF; DNA: TGCGCCAGCAGCCCAAGACAGGGGGCGGGAGGAGAGACCCAGTACTTC
size: NA; D: TRBD2; V: TRBV7-2; J: TRBJ2-7; CDR3: CASSSLAGLGEQYF; DNA: TGTGCCAGCAGCTCGTTAGCGGGCTTGGGAGAGCAGTACTTC